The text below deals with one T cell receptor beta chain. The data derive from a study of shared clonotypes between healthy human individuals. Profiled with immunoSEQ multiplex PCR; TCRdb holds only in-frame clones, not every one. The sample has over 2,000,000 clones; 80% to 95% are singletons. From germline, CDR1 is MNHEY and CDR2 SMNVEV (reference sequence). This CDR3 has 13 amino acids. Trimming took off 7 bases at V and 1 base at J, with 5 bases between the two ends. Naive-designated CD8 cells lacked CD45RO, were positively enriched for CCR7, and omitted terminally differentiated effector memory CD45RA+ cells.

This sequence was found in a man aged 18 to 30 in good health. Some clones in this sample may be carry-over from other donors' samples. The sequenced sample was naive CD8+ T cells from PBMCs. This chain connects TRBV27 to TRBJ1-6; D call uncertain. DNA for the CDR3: TGTGCCAGCACGCGATCCTATAATTCACCCCTCCACTTT. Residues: CASTRSYNSPLHF.